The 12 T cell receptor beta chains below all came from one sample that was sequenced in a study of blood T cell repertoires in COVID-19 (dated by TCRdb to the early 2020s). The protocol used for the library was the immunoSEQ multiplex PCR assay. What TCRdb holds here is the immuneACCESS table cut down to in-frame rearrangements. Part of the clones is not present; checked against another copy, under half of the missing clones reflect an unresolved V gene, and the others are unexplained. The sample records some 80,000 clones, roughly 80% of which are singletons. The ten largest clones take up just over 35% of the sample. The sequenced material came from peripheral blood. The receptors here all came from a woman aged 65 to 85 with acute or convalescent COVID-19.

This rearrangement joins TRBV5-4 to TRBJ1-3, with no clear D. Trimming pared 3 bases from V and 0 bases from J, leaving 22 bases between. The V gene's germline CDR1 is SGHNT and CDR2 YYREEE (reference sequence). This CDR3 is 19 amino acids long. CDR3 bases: TGTGCCAGCAGCTCGGACGGACTTGTCGACTCGAGCTCTGGAAACACCATATATTTT. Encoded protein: CASSSDGLVDSSSGNTIYF.

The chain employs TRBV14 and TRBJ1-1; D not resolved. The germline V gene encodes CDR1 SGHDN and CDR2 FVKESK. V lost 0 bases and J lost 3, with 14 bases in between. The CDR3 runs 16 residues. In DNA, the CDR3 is TGTGCCAGCAGCCAAGAGCGCCTCAGGCAATACACTGAAGCTTTCTTT. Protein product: CASSQERLRQYTEAFF.

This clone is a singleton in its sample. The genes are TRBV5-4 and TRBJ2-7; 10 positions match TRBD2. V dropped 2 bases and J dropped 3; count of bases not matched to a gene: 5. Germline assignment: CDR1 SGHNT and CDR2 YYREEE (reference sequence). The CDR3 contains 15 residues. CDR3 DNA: TGTGCCAGCAGCTTATCTAGCGGGAGAGGCTACGAGCAGTACTTC. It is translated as CASSLSSGRGYEQYF.

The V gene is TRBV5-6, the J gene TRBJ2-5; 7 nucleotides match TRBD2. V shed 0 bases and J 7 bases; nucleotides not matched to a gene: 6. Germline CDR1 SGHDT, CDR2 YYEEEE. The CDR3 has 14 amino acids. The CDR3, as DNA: TGTGCCAGCAGCTTGGGACTAGCTCGCGGGACCCAGTACTTC. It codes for CASSLGLARGTQYF.

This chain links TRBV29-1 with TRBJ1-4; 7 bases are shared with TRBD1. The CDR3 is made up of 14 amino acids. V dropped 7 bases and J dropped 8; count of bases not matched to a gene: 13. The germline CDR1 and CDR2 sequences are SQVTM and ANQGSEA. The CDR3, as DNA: TGCAGCGCTGACGGGGGACAGCTCGGGGAAAAACTGTTTTTT. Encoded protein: CSADGGQLGEKLFF.

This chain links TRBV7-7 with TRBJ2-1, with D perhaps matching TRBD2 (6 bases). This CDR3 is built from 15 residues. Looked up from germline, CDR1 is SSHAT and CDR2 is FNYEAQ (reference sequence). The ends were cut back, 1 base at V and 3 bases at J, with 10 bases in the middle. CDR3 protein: CASSLEYGSYNEQFF. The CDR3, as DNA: TGTGCCAGCAGCTTAGAGTACGGGAGCTACAATGAGCAGTTCTTC.

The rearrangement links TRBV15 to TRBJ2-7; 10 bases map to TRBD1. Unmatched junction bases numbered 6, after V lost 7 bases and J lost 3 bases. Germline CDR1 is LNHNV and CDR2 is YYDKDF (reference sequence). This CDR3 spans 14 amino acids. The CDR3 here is CATKPGTGVYEQYF. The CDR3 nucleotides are TGTGCCACCAAACCCGGGACAGGGGTCTACGAGCAGTACTTC.

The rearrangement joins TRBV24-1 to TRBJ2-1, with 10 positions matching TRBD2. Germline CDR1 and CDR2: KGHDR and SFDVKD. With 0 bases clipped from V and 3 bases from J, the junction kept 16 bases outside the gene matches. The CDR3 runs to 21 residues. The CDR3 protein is CATSDLGSGRESSSGYNEQFF. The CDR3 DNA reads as TGTGCCACCAGTGATTTGGGGAGCGGGAGGGAGAGTTCATCGGGCTACAATGAGCAGTTCTTC.

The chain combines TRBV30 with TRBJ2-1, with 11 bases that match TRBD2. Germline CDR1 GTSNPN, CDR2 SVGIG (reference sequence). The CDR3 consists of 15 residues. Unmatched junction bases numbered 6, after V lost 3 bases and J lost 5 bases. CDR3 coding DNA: TGTGCCTGGAGCGGAAGACTAGCGGGAAACAATGAGCAGTTCTTC. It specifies CAWSGRLAGNNEQFF.

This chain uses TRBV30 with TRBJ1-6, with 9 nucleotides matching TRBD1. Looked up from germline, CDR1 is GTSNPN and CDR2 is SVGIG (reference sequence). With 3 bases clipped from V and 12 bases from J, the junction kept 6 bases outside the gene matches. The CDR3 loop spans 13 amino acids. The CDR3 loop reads CAWRGTGSLPLHF. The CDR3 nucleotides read TGTGCCTGGAGAGGGACAGGGTCTTTACCCCTCCACTTT. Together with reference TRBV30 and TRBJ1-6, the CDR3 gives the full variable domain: SQTIHQWPATLVQPVGSPLSLECTVEGTSNPNLYWYRQAAGRGLQLLFYSVGIGQISSEVPQNLSASRPQDRQFILSSKKLLLSDSGFYLCAWRGTGSLPLHFGNGTRLTVT.

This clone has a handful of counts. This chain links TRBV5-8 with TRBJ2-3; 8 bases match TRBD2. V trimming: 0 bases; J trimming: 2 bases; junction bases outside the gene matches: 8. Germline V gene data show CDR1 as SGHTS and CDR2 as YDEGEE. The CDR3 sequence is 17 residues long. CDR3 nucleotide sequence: TGTGCCAGCAGCTTGGGAGTGGCGGGAGGAAACACAGATACGCAGTATTTT. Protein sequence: CASSLGVAGGNTDTQYF.

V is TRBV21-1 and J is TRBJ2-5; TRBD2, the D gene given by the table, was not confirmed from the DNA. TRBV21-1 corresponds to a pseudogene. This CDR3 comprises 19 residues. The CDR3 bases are TGTGCCAGCAGCAAAGCTATTCCAGGGACTAGCGCGCCTATTGAGACCCAGTACTTC. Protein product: CASSKAIPGTSAPIETQYF.